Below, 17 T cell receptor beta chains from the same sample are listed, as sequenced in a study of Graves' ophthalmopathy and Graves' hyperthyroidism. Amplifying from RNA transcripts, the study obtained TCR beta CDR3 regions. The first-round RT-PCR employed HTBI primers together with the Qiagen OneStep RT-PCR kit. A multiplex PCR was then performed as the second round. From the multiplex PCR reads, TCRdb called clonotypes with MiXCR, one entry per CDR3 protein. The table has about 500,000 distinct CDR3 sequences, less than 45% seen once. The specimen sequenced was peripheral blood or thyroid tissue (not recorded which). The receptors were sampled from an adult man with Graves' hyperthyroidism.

The CDR3 protein is CASTAGGNTGELFF. The CDR3, as DNA: TGCGCCAGCACGGCGGGGGGGAACACCGGGGAGCTGTTTTTT. The V and J genes are TRBV10-2 and TRBJ2-2; 8 bases are a match to TRBD2. The CDR3 contains 14 residues. V lost 7 bases, J lost 1 base, and 2 bases stayed unmatched. Germline lookup yields CDR1 WSHSY and CDR2 SAAADI.

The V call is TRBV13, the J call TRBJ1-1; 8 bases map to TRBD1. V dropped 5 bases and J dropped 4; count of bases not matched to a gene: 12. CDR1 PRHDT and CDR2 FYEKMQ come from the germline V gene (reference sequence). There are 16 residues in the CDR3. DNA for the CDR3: TGTGCCAGCAGCCCCCAGGAATTAACAGGGGGCACTGAAGCTTTCTTT. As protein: CASSPQELTGGTEAFF.

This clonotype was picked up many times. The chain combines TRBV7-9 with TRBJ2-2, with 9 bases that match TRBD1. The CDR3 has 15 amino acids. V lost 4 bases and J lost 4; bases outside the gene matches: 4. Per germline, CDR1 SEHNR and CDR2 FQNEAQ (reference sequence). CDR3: CASSWTGAPTGELFF. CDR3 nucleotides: TGTGCCAGCAGCTGGACAGGGGCCCCCACCGGGGAGCTGTTTTTT.

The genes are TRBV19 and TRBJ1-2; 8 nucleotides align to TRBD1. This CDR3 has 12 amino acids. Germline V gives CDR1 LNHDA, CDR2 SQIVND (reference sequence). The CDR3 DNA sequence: TGTGCTAGAGTCCCAGGGGGCAATGGCTACACCTTC. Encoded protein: CARVPGGNGYTF.

The CDR3 loop is CATSANRSWPSGGANVLTF. The CDR3 region has the DNA TGTGCCACCAGTGCCAACAGGAGTTGGCCGTCTGGCGGGGCCAACGTCCTGACTTTC. The chain carries TRBV24-1 and TRBJ2-6, with D maybe TRBD1 (5 bases). Germline CDR1 reads KGHDR; CDR2 reads SFDVKD. The germline V and J ends were trimmed by 5 bases and 4 bases, with 23 bases remaining between them. The length of the CDR3 is 19 residues.

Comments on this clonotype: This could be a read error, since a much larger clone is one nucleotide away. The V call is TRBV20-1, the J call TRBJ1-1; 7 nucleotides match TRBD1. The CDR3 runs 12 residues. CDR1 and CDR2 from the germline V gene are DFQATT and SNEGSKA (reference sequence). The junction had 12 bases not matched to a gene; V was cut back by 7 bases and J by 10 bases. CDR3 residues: CSGPGGTGRAFF. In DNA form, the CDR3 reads TGCAGTGGCCCAGGGGGGACGGGTCGAGCTTTCTTT.

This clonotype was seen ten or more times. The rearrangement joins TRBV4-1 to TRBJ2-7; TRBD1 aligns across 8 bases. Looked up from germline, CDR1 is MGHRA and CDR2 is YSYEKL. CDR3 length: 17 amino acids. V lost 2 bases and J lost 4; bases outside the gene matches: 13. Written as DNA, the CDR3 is TGCGCCAGCAGCCAATCGGGACAGGACCCCCGGGCGTACGAGCAGTACTTC. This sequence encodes CASSQSGQDPRAYEQYF.

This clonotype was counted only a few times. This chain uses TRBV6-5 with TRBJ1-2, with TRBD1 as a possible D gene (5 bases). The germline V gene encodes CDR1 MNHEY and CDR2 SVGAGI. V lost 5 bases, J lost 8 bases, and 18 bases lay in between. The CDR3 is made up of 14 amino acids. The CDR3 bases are TGTGCCAGCAGTGAAAGGGGACTCTTATACGGCTACACCTTC. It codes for CASSERGLLYGYTF.

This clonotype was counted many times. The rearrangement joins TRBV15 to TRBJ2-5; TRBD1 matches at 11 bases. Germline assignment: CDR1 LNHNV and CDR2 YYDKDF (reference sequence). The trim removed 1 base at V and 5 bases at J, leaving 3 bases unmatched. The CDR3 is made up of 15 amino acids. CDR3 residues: CATSRGTGGSETQYF. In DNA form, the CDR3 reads TGTGCCACCAGCAGAGGGACAGGGGGCAGCGAGACCCAGTACTTC.

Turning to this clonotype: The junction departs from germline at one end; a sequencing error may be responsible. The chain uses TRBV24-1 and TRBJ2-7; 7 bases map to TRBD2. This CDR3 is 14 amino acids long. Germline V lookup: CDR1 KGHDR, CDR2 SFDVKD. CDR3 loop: CATSDASGDYEQYF. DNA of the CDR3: TGTGCCACCAGTGATGCCAGCGGGGACTACGAGCAGTACTTT.

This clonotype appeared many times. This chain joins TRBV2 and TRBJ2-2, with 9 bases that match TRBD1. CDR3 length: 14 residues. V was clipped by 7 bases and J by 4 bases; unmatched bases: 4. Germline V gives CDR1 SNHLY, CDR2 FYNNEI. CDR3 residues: CASIRDRVTGELFF. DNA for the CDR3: TGTGCCAGCATCCGGGACAGGGTCACCGGGGAGCTGTTTTTT.

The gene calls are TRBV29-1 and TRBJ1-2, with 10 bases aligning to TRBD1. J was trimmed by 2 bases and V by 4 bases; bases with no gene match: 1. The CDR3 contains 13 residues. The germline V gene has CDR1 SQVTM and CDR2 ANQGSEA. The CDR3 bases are TGCAGCGTTGGGGACAGGGGAAACTATGGCTACACCTTC. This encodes CSVGDRGNYGYTF.

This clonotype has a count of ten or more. CDR3 in DNA: TGTGCCAGCAGCTTAAGTATCCGGGGACGCCAAGAGACCCAGTACTTC. As protein: CASSLSIRGRQETQYF. The chain uses TRBV7-8 and TRBJ2-5; D might be TRBD1 or TRBD2, each matching 5 bases. CDR3 length: 16 amino acids. Germline lookup yields CDR1 SGHVS and CDR2 FQNEAQ. V lost 2 bases and J lost 1, with 14 bases in between.

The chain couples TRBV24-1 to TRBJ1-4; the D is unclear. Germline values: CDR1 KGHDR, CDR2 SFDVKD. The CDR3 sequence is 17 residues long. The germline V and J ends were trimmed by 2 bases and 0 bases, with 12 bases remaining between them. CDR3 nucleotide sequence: TGTGCCACCAGTGATTGGACCACCTTTCCAACTAATGAAAAACTGTTTTTT. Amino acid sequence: CATSDWTTFPTNEKLFF.

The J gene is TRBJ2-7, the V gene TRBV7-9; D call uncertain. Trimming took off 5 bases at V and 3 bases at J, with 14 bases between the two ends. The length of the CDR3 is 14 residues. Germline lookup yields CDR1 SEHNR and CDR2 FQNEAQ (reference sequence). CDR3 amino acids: CASSLPESIYEQYF. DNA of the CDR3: TGTGCCAGCAGCCTCCCCGAGAGCATCTACGAGCAGTACTTC.

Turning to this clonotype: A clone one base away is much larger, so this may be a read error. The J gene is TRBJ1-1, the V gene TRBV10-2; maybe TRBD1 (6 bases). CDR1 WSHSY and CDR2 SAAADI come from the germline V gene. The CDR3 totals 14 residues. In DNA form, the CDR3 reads TGTGCCAGCAGCGGGGGCAGGGGAGTGACTGAAGCTTTCTTT. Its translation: CASSGGRGVTEAFF.

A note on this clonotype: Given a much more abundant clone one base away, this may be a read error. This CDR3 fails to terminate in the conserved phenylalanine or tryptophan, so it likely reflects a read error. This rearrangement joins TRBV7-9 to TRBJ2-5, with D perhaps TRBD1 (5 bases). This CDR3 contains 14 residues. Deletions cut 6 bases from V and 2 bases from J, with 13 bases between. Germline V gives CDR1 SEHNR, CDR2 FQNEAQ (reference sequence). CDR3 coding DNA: TGTGCCAGCAGTGAAAGGGGCTTTCAAGAGACCCAGTACCTC. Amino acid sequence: CASSERGFQETQYL.